The TCR beta chain under discussion was sequenced for a study of shared clonotypes between healthy human individuals. Whole-study results and caveats: Generally, estimated richness proved larger in naive subsets than it did in memory subsets.

V dropped 5 bases and J dropped 6 bases, with 13 bases sitting between them. The CDR3 length is 14 residues. Germline lookup yields CDR1 SEHNR and CDR2 FQNEAQ (reference sequence). Points on this clone: The target antigen is unknown.

TCRdb's table, derived via immunoSEQ multiplex PCR, lists solely in-frame clones and lacks some. The repertoire holds around 1.4 million clones, with about 98.5% as singletons. The sample consisted of naive CD4+ T cells sorted from blood. Stated subset: CD45RA+ positively selected. The source of this sequence is a man aged 25 to 40 in good health. The V call is TRBV7-9, the J call TRBJ2-2; D ambiguous. The CDR3 DNA sequence: TGTGCCAGCAGCCTATTCGAAGTGGCCGGGGAGCTGTTTTTT. Translation gives CASSLFEVAGELFF.